This TCR beta chain was sequenced during a study of T-cell memory formation after mild COVID-19. The length of the CDR3 is 15 residues. The germline V gene encodes CDR1 SEHNR and CDR2 FQNEAQ (reference sequence). Trimming stripped 3 bases from V and 1 base from J, with 9 bases between. Findings and limits, study-wide: There were some responding clones in pre-infection memory, which suggested that cross-reactive memory had joined. Confirmation of SARS-CoV-2 specificity was lacking for second-wave clones peaking day 37. Shrinking CD4+ clones resided mostly in CM and EM, and CD8+ ones in EMRA.

Only a few counts were recorded for this clonotype. Its antigen is currently unknown. TCRdb reprocessed the 5' RACE reads with MiXCR, giving one entry per CDR3 protein. The data contain about 340,000 distinct CDR3 sequences, 10% to 15% of them singletons. The source of this sequence is a man between 18 and 29 years old who had mild COVID-19 (a few samples of this study predate the infection). Cell type and time point are not known. This rearrangement joins TRBV7-9 to TRBJ2-2; the D is unclear. The sequenced material came from PBMCs or a T cell subset sorted from them (not recorded which). This CDR3 reads CASSLGTLNTGELFF. The DNA for the CDR3 is TGTGCCAGCAGCTTGGGTACTTTGAACACCGGGGAGCTGTTTTTT. The full variable domain, in which reference TRBV7-9 and TRBJ2-2 provide the parts outside the CDR3, is DTGVSQNPRHKITKRGQNVTFRCDPISEHNRLYWYRQTLGQGPEFLTYFQNEAQLEKSRLLSDRFSAERPKGSFSTLEIQRTEQGDSAMYLCASSLGTLNTGELFFGEGSRLTVL.